Listed below are T cell receptor beta chains from one sample, sequenced in a study of blood T cell repertoires in COVID-19. The protocol was immunoSEQ multiplex PCR, while the TCRdb copy is restricted to in-frame clones and leaves out a portion. The sample lists 98,000 or so clones; 70% to 85% were seen once. The sample comprised peripheral blood. Receptors were obtained from a woman at least 80 years old with active or convalescent COVID-19. Both conserved end residues are trimmed from each CDR3. The D gene is left open where the match is weak.

V,D,J,CDR3
TRBV3-1/TRBV3-2,TRBD2,TRBJ2-1,ASSAKPGLAGGPYNEQF
TRBV19,NA,TRBJ1-3,ASSILLSATIY
TRBV20-1,TRBD1,TRBJ1-5,SASRGPLNQPQH
TRBV7-2,NA,TRBJ1-5,ASSLNPPAGTQPQH
TRBV4-1,NA,TRBJ1-1,ASSQGLLGRRMNTEAF
TRBV18,TRBD1,TRBJ1-6,ASSPRDSPYSPLH
TRBV5-1,TRBD2,TRBJ2-4,ASSSEPPPSGRAWNIQY
TRBV9,TRBD1,TRBJ2-2,ASSTRDRFSGELF
TRBV30,TRBD1,TRBJ1-6,ACDGTGGSPLH
TRBV7-2,TRBD1,TRBJ1-5,ASSPSSGQGNQPQH
TRBV18,NA,TRBJ1-1,ATQSGQNTEAF
TRBV6-5,TRBD1,TRBJ1-2,ASSPGGNYGYT
TRBV6-2/TRBV6-3,NA,TRBJ2-3,ASSGGSGRTDTQY
TRBV16,TRBD1,TRBJ2-7,ASSETYRGVEQY
TRBV18,TRBD2,TRBJ2-2,ASSPLLAGVTGELF
TRBV5-1,NA,TRBJ2-5,ASSLQETQY
TRBV6-5,NA,TRBJ1-1,ASSRSQVNTEAF
TRBV5-4,NA,TRBJ1-1,ASRGLGAEAF
TRBV4-2,TRBD2,TRBJ2-7,ASSQDAGVRNEQY
TRBV27,NA,TRBJ2-7,ASSLLTGYEQY
TRBV4-1,NA,TRBJ1-5,ASSQGQNNQPQH
TRBV5-4,TRBD2,TRBJ2-1,ASSLARGGSYNEQF
TRBV27,NA,TRBJ1-2,ARKGVTYGYT
TRBV18,NA,TRBJ2-7,ASSLGLNSYEQY
TRBV9,NA,TRBJ1-2,ASSVGDWGRYGYT
TRBV15,TRBD1,TRBJ2-1,ATSSDRGTGSYNEQF
TRBV4-2,NA,TRBJ2-2,ASSQQGGNTGELF
TRBV11-3,TRBD1,TRBJ1-5,ASSPLIEGAH
TRBV5-1,TRBD2,TRBJ2-3,ASSPLARGGTDTQY
TRBV10-1,TRBD2,TRBJ2-1,ASSTRLAGDYYNEQF
TRBV5-6,TRBD1,TRBJ2-7,ASSPDRGIGEQY
TRBV2,NA,TRBJ1-1,ASSGQGGAEAF
TRBV7-2,NA,TRBJ2-1,ASSLAGASYNEQF
TRBV3-1/TRBV3-2,NA,TRBJ2-3,ASSQAERVTDTQY
TRBV7-3,TRBD2,TRBJ2-5,ASSLEPGGGTQY
TRBV19,TRBD1,TRBJ1-2,ASTKPGSDRVYGYT
TRBV24-1,NA,TRBJ2-3,ATRTPGGDTQY
TRBV28,NA,TRBJ2-7,ASSLPLGSGNSYEQY
TRBV28,NA,TRBJ1-2,ASGPIYGYT
TRBV28,TRBD1,TRBJ2-6,ASSLLGQGAPGANVLT
TRBV5-1,NA,TRBJ1-6,ASSLRNRDASPLH
TRBV7-2,NA,TRBJ1-3,ASSPAEGGGNTIY
TRBV15,TRBD1,TRBJ1-2,ATSRTGDYGYT
TRBV5-1,NA,TRBJ2-7,ASSFETGYEQY
TRBV27,TRBD1,TRBJ1-1,ASTSGQGTTEAF